This note documents a single TCR beta chain sequence. Its specificity is unknown. The sample is drawn from a study of shared clonotypes between healthy human individuals. Points from the study as a whole: In this cohort, only blood was sampled, and tissue repertoires likely differ.

Using immunoSEQ multiplex PCR, the repertoire was profiled, and TCRdb retains in-frame clones only, with some absent. Of about 450,000 clones in the sample, roughly 83% are singletons; the top ten hold less than 15%. CDR1 is LGHNA, CDR2 YNFKEQ, per germline. This CDR3 has 14 residues. V shed 4 bases, J shed 5 bases, and the junction held 6 bases outside the gene matches. Sample: PBMCs. V usage is TRBV4-2 and J usage is TRBJ2-5; 8 nucleotides agree with TRBD1. The sequence came from a woman aged 35 to 49 in good health. Some clones in this sample may be carry-over from other donors' samples. The CDR3 protein is CASSRQGPGETQYF. In DNA, the CDR3 is TGTGCCAGCAGCCGACAGGGGCCTGGGGAGACCCAGTACTTC.